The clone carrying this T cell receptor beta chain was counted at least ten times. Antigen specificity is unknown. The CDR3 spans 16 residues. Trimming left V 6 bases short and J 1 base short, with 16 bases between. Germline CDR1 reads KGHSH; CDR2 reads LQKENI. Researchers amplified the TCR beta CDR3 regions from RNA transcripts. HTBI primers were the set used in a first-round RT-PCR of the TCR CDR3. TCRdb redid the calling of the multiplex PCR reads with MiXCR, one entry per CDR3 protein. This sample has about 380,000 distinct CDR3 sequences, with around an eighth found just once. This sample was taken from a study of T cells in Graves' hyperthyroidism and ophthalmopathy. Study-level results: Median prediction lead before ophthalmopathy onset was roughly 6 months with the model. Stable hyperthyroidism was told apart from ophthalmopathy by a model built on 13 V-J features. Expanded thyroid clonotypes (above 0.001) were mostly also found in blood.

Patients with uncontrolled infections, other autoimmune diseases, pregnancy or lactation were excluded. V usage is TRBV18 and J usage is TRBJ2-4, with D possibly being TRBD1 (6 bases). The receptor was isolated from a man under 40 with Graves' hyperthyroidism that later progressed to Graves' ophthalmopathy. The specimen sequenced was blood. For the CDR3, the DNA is TGTGCCAGCTCCCCCGCTGGGGGCTTGGCCAAAAACATTCAGTACTTC. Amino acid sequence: CASSPAGGLAKNIQYF.